Below are 6 T cell receptor beta chains sequenced from a single sample in a study of siplizumab effects on memory and regulatory T cells (dated by TCRdb to 2018 to 2020). Library preparation employed the immunoSEQ multiplex PCR assay. This is the immuneACCESS table as TCRdb keeps it, with only in-frame sequences that have V and J called. A part of the clones is gone; compared with another copy, unresolved V genes explain less than half, and the rest is unexplained. In all, the sample holds tens of thousands of clones, and approximately 93% of those were seen once. The ten largest clones capture 4.5% to 6.5% of the sample. Material for sequencing was CD8+ T cells sorted from blood. Every receptor here comes from a human donor in good health.

The chain recombines TRBV4-3 with TRBJ2-5; D remains ambiguous. The CDR3 spans 13 residues. Germline V gene sequence: CDR1 LGHNA, CDR2 YSLEER. V was clipped by 1 base and J by 5 bases, with 8 bases between them. CDR3 amino acids: CASSQVNGETQYF. The CDR3 DNA follows: TGCGCCAGCAGCCAAGTAAATGGGGAGACCCAGTACTTC.

This sequence joins TRBV11-2 and TRBJ2-2; no clear D. CDR1 and CDR2 from the germline V gene are SGHAT and FQNNGV. The CDR3 has 16 residues. V gave up 5 bases and J gave up 1 base, with 14 bases separating them. The DNA for the CDR3 is TGTGCCAGCAGCCCTTCATTTGGGGTGAACACCGGGGAGCTGTTTTTT. Translated, it gives CASSPSFGVNTGELFF.

This sequence joins TRBV7-9 and TRBJ2-7; weak D call: TRBD1 (6 bases). The germline gives CDR1 SEHNR, CDR2 FQNEAQ (reference sequence). The CDR3 is 15 residues long. The V end lost 4 bases, the J end lost 1 base, and 14 bases lay between the germline ends. CDR3 nucleotide sequence: TGTGCCAGCAGCTCCTCAGGGGTAGAGTCCTACGAGCAGTACTTC. This sequence encodes CASSSSGVESYEQYF.

The chain links TRBV6-1 to TRBJ2-5, with D unclear. Germline-derived CDR1 and CDR2 are MNHNS and SASEGT. The CDR3 is 11 residues long. Trimming cost V 3 bases and J 5 bases, with 4 bases left between them. The CDR3 DNA reads as TGTGCCAGCAGTGATATGGAGACCCAGTACTTC. This translates into CASSDMETQYF.

The chain uses TRBV11-2 and TRBJ1-2; D possibly corresponds to TRBD1 (6 bases). Trimming took off 4 bases at V and 8 bases at J, with 17 bases between the two ends. The V gene's germline CDR1 is SGHAT and CDR2 FQNNGV. The CDR3 contains 14 residues. The CDR3 is CASSSRTGYQGYTF. For the CDR3, the DNA is TGTGCCAGCAGCTCACGAACAGGGTACCAAGGCTACACCTTC.

The V and J genes are TRBV28 and TRBJ1-1, with D perhaps TRBD1 (5 bases). V lost 4 bases and J lost 11, with 17 bases in between. Germline V gene sequence: CDR1 MDHEN, CDR2 SYDVKM. The CDR3 runs 13 residues. This CDR3 reads CASSSSGGARAFF. The CDR3 DNA reads as TGTGCCAGCAGTTCCTCTGGAGGGGCGCGGGCTTTCTTT.